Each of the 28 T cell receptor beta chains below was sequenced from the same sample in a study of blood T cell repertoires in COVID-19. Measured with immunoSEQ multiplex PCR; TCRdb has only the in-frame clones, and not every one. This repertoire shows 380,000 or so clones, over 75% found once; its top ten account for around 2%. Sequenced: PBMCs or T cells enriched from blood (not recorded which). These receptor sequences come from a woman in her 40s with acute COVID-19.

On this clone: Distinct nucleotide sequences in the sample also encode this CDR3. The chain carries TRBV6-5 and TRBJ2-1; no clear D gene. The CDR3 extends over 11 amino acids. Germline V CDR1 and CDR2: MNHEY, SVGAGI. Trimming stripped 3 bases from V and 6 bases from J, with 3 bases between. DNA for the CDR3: TGTGCCAGCAGTTATCGCAATGAGCAGTTCTTC. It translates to CASSYRNEQFF.

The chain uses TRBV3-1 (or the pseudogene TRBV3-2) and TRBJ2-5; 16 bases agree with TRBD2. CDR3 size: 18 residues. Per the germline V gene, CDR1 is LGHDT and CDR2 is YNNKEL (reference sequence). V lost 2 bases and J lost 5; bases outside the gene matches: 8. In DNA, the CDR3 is TGTGCCAGCAGCCAATACTCCGGGACTAGCGGGGGGGAGGAGACCCAGTACTTC. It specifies CASSQYSGTSGGEETQYF.

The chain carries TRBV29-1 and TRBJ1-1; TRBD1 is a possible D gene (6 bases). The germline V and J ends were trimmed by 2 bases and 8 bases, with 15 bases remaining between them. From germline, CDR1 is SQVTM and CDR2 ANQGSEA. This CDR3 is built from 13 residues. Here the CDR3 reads CSVEFGQGQEAFF. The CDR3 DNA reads TGCAGCGTTGAATTCGGGCAGGGACAAGAAGCTTTCTTT. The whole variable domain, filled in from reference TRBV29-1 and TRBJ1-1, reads SAVISQKPSRDICQRGTSLTIQCQVDSQVTMMFWYRQQPGQSLTLIATANQGSEATYESGFVIDKFPISRPNLTFSTLTVSNMSPEDSSIYLCSVEFGQGQEAFFGQGTRLTVV.

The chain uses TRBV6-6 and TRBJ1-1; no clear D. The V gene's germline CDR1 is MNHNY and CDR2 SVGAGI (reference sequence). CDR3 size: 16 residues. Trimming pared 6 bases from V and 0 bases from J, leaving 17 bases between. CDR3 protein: CASSPVRADLNTEAFF. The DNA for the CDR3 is TGTGCCAGCAGCCCCGTTAGAGCGGACTTGAACACTGAAGCTTTCTTT.

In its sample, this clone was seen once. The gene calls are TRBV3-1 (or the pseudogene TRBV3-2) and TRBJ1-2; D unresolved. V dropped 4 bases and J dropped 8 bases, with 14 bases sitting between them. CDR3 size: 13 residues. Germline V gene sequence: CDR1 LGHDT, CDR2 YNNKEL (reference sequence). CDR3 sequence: CASSPWVREGYTF. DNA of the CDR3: TGTGCCAGCAGCCCCTGGGTGCGGGAAGGCTACACCTTC.

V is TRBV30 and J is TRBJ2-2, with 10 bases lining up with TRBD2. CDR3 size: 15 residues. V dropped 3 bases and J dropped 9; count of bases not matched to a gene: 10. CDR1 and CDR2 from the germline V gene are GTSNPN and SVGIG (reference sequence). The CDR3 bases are TGTGCCTGGAGGGAGAGCGGGGGGGCTCACCGGGAGCTGTTTTTT. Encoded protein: CAWRESGGAHRELFF.

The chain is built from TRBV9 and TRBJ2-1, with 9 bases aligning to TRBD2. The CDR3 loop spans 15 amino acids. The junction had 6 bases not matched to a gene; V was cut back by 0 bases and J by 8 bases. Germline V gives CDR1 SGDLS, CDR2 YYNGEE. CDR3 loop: CASSVGGSGGYEQFF. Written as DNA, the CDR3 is TGTGCCAGCAGCGTAGGAGGTAGCGGGGGTTATGAGCAGTTCTTC.

This CDR3 reads CASSPNSGANVLTF. CDR3 nucleotide sequence: TGTGCCAGCAGCCCCAACTCTGGGGCCAACGTCCTGACTTTC. V gene TRBV3-1 (or the pseudogene TRBV3-2) combines with J gene TRBJ2-6; D ambiguous. V was pared by 4 bases and J by 0 bases, with 4 bases between. The CDR3 loop spans 14 amino acids. CDR1 is LGHDT and CDR2 is YNNKEL in the germline V gene (reference sequence).

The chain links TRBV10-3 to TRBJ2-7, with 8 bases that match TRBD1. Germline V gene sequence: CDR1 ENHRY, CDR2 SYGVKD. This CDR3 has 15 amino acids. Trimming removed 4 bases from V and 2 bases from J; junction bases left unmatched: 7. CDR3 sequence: CAISGGQADTYEQYF. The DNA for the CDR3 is TGTGCCATCAGTGGGGGACAGGCCGATACCTACGAGCAGTACTTC.

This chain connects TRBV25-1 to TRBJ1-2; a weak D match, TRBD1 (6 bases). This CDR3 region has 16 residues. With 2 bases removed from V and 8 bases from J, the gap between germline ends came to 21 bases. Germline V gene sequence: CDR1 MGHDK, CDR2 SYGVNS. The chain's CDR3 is CASSEEGNRADRGYTF. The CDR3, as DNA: TGTGCCAGCAGTGAAGAGGGAAACAGGGCGGATCGCGGCTACACCTTC.

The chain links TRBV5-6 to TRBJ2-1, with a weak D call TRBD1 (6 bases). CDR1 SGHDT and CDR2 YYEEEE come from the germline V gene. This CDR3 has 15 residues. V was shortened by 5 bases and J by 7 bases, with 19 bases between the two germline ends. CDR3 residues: CASSPGRGRKNEQFF. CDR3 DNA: TGTGCCAGCAGTCCCGGCAGGGGAAGAAAGAATGAGCAGTTCTTC.

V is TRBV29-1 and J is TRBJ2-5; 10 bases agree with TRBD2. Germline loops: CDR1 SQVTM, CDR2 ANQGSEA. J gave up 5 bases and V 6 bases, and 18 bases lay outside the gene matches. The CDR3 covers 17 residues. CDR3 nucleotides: TGCAGCGTGGAACCCTTTGAGCGGGGGGGCCCAGATGAGACCCAGTACTTC. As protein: CSVEPFERGGPDETQYF.

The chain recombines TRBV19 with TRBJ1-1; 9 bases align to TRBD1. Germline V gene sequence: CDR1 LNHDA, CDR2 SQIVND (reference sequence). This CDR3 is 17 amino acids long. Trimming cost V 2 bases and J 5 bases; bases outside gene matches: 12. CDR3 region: CASSIRPGTGLGTEAFF. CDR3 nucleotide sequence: TGTGCCAGTAGTATACGTCCCGGGACAGGGTTAGGGACTGAAGCTTTCTTT.

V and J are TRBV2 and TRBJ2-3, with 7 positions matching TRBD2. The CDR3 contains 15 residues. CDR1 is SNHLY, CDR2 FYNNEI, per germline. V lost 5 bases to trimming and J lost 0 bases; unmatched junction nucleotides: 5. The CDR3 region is CASSLLAPSTDTQYF. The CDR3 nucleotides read TGTGCCAGCAGTTTACTAGCGCCGAGCACAGATACGCAGTATTTT.

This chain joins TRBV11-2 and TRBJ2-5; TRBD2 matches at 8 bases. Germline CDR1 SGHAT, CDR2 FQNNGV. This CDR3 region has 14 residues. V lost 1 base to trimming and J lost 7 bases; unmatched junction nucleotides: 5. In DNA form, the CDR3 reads TGTGCCAGCAGCTTAGGCGGGGGGTCTCGGACCCAGTACTTC. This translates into CASSLGGGSRTQYF.

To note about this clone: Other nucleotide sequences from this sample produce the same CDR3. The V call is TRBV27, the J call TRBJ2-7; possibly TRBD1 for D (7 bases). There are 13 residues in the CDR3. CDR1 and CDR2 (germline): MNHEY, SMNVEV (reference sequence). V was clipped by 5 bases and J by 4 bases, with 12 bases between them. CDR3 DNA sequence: TGTGCCAGCAGTCGACAGGGAGGTTACGAGCAGTACTTC. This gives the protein CASSRQGGYEQYF.

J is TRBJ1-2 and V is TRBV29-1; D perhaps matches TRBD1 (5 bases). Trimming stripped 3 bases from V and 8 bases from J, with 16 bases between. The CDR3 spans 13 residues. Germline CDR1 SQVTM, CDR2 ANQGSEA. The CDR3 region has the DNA TGCAGCGTTGAGGGGTACCGGGGGGGAGGCTACACCTTC. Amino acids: CSVEGYRGGGYTF. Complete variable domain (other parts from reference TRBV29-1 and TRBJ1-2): SAVISQKPSRDICQRGTSLTIQCQVDSQVTMMFWYRQQPGQSLTLIATANQGSEATYESGFVIDKFPISRPNLTFSTLTVSNMSPEDSSIYLCSVEGYRGGGYTFGSGTRLTVV.

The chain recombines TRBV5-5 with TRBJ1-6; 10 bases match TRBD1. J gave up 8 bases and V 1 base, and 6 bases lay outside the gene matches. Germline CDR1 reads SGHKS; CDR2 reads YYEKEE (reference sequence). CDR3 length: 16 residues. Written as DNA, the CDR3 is TGTGCCAGCAGCTTGTATGACAGGGGGCTGGATTCACCCCTCCACTTT. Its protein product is CASSLYDRGLDSPLHF.

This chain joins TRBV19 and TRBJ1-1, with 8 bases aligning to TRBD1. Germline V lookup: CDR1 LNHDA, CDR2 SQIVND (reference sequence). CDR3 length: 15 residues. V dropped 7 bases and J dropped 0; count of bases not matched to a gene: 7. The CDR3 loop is CASTVTGALNTEAFF. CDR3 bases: TGTGCCAGTACCGTGACAGGGGCCTTGAACACTGAAGCTTTCTTT.

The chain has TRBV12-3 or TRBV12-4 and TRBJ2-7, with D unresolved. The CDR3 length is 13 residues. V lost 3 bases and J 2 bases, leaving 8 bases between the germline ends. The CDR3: CASSFGQTYEQYF. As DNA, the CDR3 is TGTGCCAGCAGTTTTGGGCAGACCTACGAGCAGTACTTC.

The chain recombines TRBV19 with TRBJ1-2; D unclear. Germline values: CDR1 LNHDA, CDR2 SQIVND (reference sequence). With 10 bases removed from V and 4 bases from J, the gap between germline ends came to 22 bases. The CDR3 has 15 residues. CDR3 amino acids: CATKIRGDGGYGYTF. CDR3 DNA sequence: TGTGCCACAAAAATTCGGGGTGATGGCGGCTATGGCTACACCTTC.

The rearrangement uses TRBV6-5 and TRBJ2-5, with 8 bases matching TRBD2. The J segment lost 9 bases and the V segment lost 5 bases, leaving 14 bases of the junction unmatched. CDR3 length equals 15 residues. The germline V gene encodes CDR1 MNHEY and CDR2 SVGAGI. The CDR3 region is CASSPRQKRGQAQYF. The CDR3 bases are TGTGCCAGCAGTCCCAGGCAAAAGCGGGGGCAGGCCCAGTACTTC.

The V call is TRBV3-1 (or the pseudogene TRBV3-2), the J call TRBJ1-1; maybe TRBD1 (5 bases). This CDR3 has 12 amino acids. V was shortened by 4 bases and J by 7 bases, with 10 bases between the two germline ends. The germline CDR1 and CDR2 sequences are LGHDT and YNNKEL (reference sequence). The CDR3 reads CASSPGGNEAFF. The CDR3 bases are TGTGCCAGCAGCCCCGGGGGGAATGAAGCTTTCTTT.

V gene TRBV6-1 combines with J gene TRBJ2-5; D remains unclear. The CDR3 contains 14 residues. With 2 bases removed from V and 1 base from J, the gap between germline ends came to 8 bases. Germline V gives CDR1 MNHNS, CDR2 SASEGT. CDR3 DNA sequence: TGTGCCAGCAGTGAACTGTTCAGCCAAGAGACCCAGTACTTC. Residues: CASSELFSQETQYF.

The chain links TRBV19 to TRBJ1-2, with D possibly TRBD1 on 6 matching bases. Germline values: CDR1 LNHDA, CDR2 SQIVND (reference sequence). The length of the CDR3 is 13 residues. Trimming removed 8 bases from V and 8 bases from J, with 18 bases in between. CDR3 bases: TGTGCCAGTGGTAACAGGGTAGGCGAAGGCTACACCTTC. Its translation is CASGNRVGEGYTF.

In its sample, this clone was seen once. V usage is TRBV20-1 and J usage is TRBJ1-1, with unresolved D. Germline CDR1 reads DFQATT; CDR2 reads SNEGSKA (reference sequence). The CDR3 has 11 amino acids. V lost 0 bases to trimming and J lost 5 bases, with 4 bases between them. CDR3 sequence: CSARDSTEAFF. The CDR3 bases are TGCAGTGCTAGAGATTCAACTGAAGCTTTCTTT.

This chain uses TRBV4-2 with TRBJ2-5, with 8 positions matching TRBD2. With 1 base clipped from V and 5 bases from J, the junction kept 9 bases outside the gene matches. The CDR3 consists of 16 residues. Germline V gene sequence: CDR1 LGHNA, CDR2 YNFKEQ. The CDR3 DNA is TGTGCCAGCAGCCAAGCAGGACGGGAGGGACGGGAGACCCAGTACTTC. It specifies CASSQAGREGRETQYF.

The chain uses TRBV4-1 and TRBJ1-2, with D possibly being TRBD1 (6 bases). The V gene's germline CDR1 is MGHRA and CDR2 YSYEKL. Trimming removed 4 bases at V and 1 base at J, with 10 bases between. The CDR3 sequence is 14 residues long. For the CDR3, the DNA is TGCGCCAGCAGCCCCCAGGACAGTAACTATGGCTACACCTTC. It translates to CASSPQDSNYGYTF.